This record covers a single T cell receptor beta chain. Per the germline V gene, CDR1 is ENHRY and CDR2 is SYGVKD. CDR3 size: 14 residues. V was clipped by 2 bases and J by 4 bases, with 11 bases between them. This sample is part of a study of T cells in Graves' hyperthyroidism and ophthalmopathy. Researchers took RNA transcripts and amplified the TCR beta CDR3 regions from them. An initial round of RT-PCR targeting the TCR CDR3 relied on the HTBI primer set. One entry per CDR3 protein, called by TCRdb with MiXCR from the multiplex PCR reads. Found here are 450,000 to 700,000 distinct CDR3 sequences, more than 45% of them singletons; the top ten hold 19%.

The sample taken for sequencing was peripheral blood or thyroid tissue (not recorded which). The sequence was collected from an adult woman with Graves' disease, either hyperthyroidism or ophthalmopathy (not recorded which). The chain is built from TRBV10-3 and TRBJ2-5, with D possibly called TRBD1 or TRBD2 (5 bases each). This chain's CDR3 is CAISEEGRTETQYF. The DNA of the CDR3 is TGTGCCATCAGTGAGGAGGGGAGAACAGAGACCCAGTACTTC.